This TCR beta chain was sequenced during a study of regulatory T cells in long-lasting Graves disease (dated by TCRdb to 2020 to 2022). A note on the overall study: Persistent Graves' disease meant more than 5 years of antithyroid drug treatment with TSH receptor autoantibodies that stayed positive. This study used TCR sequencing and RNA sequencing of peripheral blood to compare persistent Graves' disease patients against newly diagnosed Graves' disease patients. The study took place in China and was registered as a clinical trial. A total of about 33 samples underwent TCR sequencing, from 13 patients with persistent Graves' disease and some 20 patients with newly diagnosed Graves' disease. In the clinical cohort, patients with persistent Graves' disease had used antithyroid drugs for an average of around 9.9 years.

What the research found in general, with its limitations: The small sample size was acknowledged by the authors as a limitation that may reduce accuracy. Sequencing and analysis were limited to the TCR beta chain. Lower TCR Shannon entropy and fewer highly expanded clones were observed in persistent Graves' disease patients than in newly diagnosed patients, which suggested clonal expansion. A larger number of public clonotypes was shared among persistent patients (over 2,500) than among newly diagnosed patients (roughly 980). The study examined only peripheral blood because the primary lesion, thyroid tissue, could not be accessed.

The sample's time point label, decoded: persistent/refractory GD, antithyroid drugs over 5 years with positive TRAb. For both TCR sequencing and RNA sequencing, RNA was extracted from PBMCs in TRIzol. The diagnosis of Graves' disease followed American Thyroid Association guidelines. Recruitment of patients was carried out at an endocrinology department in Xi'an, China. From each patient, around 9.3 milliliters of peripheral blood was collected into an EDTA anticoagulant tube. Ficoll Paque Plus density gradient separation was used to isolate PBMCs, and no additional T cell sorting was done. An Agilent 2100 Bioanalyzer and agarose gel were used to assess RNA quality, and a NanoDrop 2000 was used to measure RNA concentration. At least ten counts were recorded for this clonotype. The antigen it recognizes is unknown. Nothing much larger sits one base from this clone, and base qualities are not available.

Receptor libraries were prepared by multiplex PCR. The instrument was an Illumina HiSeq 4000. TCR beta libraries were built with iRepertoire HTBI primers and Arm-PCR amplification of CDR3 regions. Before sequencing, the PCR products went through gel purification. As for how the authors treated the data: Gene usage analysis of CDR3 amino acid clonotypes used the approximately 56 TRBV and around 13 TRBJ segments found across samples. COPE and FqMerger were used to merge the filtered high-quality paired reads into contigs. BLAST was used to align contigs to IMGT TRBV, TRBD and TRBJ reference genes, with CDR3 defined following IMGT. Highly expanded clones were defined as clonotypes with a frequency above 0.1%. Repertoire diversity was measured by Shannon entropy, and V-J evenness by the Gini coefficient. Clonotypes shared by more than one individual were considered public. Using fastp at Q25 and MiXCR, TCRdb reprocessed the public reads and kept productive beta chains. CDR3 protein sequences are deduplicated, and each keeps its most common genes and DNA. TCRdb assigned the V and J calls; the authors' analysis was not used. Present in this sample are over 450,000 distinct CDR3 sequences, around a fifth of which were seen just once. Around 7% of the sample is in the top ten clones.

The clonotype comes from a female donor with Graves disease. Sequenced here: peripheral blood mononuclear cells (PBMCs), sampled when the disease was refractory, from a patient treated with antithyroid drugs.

The CDR3 region reads CASSRADQETQYF. The bases are TGTGCCAGCAGCCGAGCGGACCAAGAGACCCAGTACTTC. The rearrangement joined TRBV18 to TRBJ2-5; possibly the D gene is TRBD2, per 5 matching bases. Counted from cysteine to phenylalanine, this CDR3 has 13 amino acids. Just CDR3 DNA is preserved here, 39 bases in frame from base 1. V loses 8 bases, J loses 0 bases, and the germline ends lie 10 bases apart. The germline V gene supplies CDR1 KGHSH and CDR2 LQKENI.